Listed here are 16 T cell receptor beta chains from one sample, sequenced in a study of blood T cell repertoires in COVID-19. The assay was immunoSEQ multiplex PCR, and TCRdb's table has in-frame clones only and misses some. This table has 250,000 to 300,000 clones, 75% to 85% appearing once. The material sequenced was peripheral blood. Every receptor here comes from a man aged 50 to 60 with active or convalescent COVID-19.

J is TRBJ1-2 and V is TRBV2; 7 nucleotides line up with TRBD1. CDR1 and CDR2 (germline): SNHLY, FYNNEI. V trimming: 6 bases; J trimming: 6 bases; junction bases outside the gene matches: 10. The CDR3 length is 14 residues. CDR3 protein: CASSPGTEVDGYTF. The CDR3, as DNA: TGTGCCAGCAGCCCCGGGACAGAAGTCGATGGCTACACCTTC.

The chain couples TRBV4-2 to TRBJ1-2, with no clear D. The CDR3 has 15 residues. Germline values: CDR1 LGHNA, CDR2 YNFKEQ. V lost 1 base and J 5 bases, leaving 14 bases between the germline ends. CDR3 amino acids: CASSQGEAVTYGYTF. The CDR3 DNA reads as TGTGCCAGCAGCCAAGGAGAAGCGGTTACTTATGGCTACACCTTC.

The chain has TRBV28 and TRBJ1-1, with no clear D. CDR1 is MDHEN and CDR2 is SYDVKM in the germline V gene. Trimming removed 4 bases from V and 1 base from J, with 10 bases in between. There are 14 residues in the CDR3. Written as DNA, the CDR3 is TGTGCCAGCAGTTCCTCGGGTAGGAACACTGAAGCTTTCTTT. This translates into CASSSSGRNTEAFF. Combining the CDR3 with reference TRBV28 and TRBJ1-1 gives the whole variable domain DVKVTQSSRYLVKRTGEKVFLECVQDMDHENMFWYRQDPGLGLRLIYFSYDVKMKEKGDIPEGYSVSREKKERFSLILESASTNQTSMYLCASSSSGRNTEAFFGQGTRLTVV.

The chain recombines TRBV6-6 with TRBJ1-2; possibly TRBD1 for D (6 bases). This CDR3 spans 15 amino acids. V was trimmed by 6 bases and J by 3 bases, leaving 17 bases between them. From germline, CDR1 is MNHNY and CDR2 SVGAGI (reference sequence). CDR3 sequence: CASRETGGGDYGYTF. DNA of the CDR3: TGTGCCAGCAGGGAAACGGGAGGGGGTGACTATGGCTACACCTTC.

This clone was counted only a few times. This chain links TRBV4-1 with TRBJ1-2; 7 nucleotides agree with TRBD1. This CDR3 spans 16 amino acids. V lost 0 bases to trimming and J lost 3 bases; unmatched junction nucleotides: 7. Germline CDR1 is MGHRA and CDR2 is YSYEKL. CDR3 nucleotides: TGCGCCAGCAGCCAAGAGGGGACAGAAGTATACTATGGCTACACCTTC. Translation: CASSQEGTEVYYGYTF.

The chain recombines TRBV10-1 with TRBJ2-1; D is unclear. Trimming shortened V by 5 bases and J by 6 bases, and 26 bases separated the two germline ends. The CDR3 runs to 18 residues. Looked up from germline, CDR1 is WNHNN and CDR2 is SYGVQD (reference sequence). DNA of the CDR3: TGCGCCAGCAGTAAGCCCGCCTACCAAGGCTACAGTTTCAATGAGCAGTTCTTC. Encoded protein: CASSKPAYQGYSFNEQFF.

The CDR3 DNA reads TGCGCCAGCAGGTACGGCGGGACTAGCGGGAGCAATGAGCAGTTCTTC. It specifies CASRYGGTSGSNEQFF. The chain recombines TRBV5-1 with TRBJ2-1; 14 bases agree with TRBD2. Germline CDR1 reads SGHRS; CDR2 reads YFSETQ. V trimming: 5 bases; J trimming: 6 bases; junction bases outside the gene matches: 7. This CDR3 comprises 16 residues.

The J gene is TRBJ1-6, the V gene TRBV5-4, with 7 nucleotides matching TRBD1. CDR1 and CDR2 from the germline V gene are SGHNT and YYREEE (reference sequence). Germline trimming cut 0 bases from V and 8 bases from J; bases unmatched to any gene: 8. The CDR3 runs 16 residues. The CDR3 DNA reads TGTGCCAGCAGCTTGGGCGGCAACAGGGGCTATTCACCCCTCCACTTT. Translated: CASSLGGNRGYSPLHF.

The rearrangement joins TRBV7-3 to TRBJ2-3, with a weak D call TRBD2 (5 bases). This CDR3 region has 14 residues. Germline V gene lookup returns CDR1 SGHTA and CDR2 FQGTGA. Trimming removed 3 bases from V and 0 bases from J, with 7 bases in between. The DNA of the CDR3 is TGTGCCAGCAGCTTTGAGGGAAGCACAGATACGCAGTATTTT. Protein product: CASSFEGSTDTQYF.

This chain links TRBV12-5 with TRBJ2-5, with a tentative D call TRBD1 (5 bases). The length of the CDR3 is 13 residues. CDR1 and CDR2 from the germline V gene are LGHNT and FRNRAP. V was pared by 6 bases and J by 5 bases, with 13 bases between. The CDR3 spells CASGPEGVETQYF. The CDR3 DNA is TGTGCTAGTGGCCCGGAAGGGGTTGAGACCCAGTACTTC.

This clone was counted a single time. The chain combines TRBV30 with TRBJ2-1; 11 nucleotides line up with TRBD2. The CDR3 loop spans 15 amino acids. The junction had 6 bases not matched to a gene; V was cut back by 1 base and J by 7 bases. Germline V gene lookup returns CDR1 GTSNPN and CDR2 SVGIG (reference sequence). The CDR3 DNA is TGTGCCTGGAGTGACGGGACTAGCGGAGGGAATGAGCAGTTCTTC. This gives the protein CAWSDGTSGGNEQFF.

The chain uses TRBV12-3 or TRBV12-4 and TRBJ1-6; D uncertain. CDR3 size: 12 residues. V was cut by 4 bases and J by 6 bases, with 4 bases left in between. CDR3 in DNA: TGTGCCAGCAGTTCGGTTAATTCACCCCTCCACTTT. It specifies CASSSVNSPLHF.

The rearrangement uses TRBV7-9 and TRBJ1-2; D is ambiguous. V lost 5 bases to trimming and J lost 0 bases, with 13 bases between them. Germline lookup yields CDR1 SEHNR and CDR2 FQNEAQ (reference sequence). The CDR3 covers 15 residues. The CDR3 loop is CASSPQTGANYGYTF. The CDR3 bases are TGTGCCAGCAGCCCCCAGACGGGAGCTAACTATGGCTACACCTTC.

The chain links TRBV10-1 to TRBJ2-7; 7 nucleotides agree with TRBD2. Trimming at V came to 0 bases and at J to 3 bases, leaving 2 bases not matched to a gene. The CDR3 loop spans 14 amino acids. The V gene's germline CDR1 is WNHNN and CDR2 SYGVQD (reference sequence). The CDR3 DNA is TGCGCCAGCAGTGAGTCCGGACTAGGCTACGAGCAGTACTTC. Protein sequence: CASSESGLGYEQYF.

The chain is built from TRBV6-2 or TRBV6-3 and TRBJ2-5, with 14 bases fitting TRBD2. The germline gives CDR1 MNHEY, CDR2 SVGEGT. The CDR3 has 17 amino acids. Trimming cost V 6 bases and J 4 bases; bases outside gene matches: 10. The CDR3: CASSGLAGGSWGETQYF. CDR3 DNA sequence: TGTGCCAGCAGCGGACTAGCGGGAGGAAGTTGGGGAGAGACCCAGTACTTC.

The chain recombines TRBV25-1 with TRBJ2-2; 7 positions match TRBD1. V lost 6 bases and J lost 2; bases outside the gene matches: 3. CDR1 is MGHDK and CDR2 is SYGVNS in the germline V gene. This CDR3 comprises 14 residues. The CDR3 coding sequence is TGTGCCAGCAGACAGGGGACCAACACCGGGGAGCTGTTTTTT. It is translated as CASRQGTNTGELFF.